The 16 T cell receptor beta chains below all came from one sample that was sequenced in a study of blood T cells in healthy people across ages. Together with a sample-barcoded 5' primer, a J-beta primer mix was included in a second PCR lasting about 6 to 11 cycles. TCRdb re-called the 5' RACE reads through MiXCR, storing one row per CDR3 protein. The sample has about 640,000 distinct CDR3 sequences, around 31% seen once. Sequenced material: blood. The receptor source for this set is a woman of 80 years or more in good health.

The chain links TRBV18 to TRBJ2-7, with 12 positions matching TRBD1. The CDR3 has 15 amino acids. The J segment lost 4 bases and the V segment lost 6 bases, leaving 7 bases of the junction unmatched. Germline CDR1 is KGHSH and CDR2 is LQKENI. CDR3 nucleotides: TGTGCCAGCTCGCCGGGACAGGGGGCCTCTTACGAGCAGTACTTC. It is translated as CASSPGQGASYEQYF.

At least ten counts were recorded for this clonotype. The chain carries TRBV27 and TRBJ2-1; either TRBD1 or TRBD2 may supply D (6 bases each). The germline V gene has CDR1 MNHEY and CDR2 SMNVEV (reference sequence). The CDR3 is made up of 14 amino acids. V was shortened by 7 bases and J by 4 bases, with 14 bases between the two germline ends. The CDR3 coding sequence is TGTGCCAGCACCTGGGGGGCGGATTACAATGAGCAGTTCTTC. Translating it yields CASTWGADYNEQFF.

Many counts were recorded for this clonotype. The CDR3 DNA sequence: TGCAGCGTTGAGCAGGCAGGGGAGATTGAAGCTTTCTTT. It yields the protein CSVEQAGEIEAFF. The chain recombines TRBV29-1 with TRBJ1-1, with D perhaps TRBD1 (6 bases). This CDR3 has 13 amino acids. V shed 3 bases and J shed 7 bases, with 15 bases lying between them. Per the germline V gene, CDR1 is SQVTM and CDR2 is ANQGSEA.

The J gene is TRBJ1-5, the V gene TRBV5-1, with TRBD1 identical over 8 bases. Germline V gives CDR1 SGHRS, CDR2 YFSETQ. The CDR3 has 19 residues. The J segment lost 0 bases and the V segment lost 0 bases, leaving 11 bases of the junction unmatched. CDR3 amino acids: CASSLGSVGRGHSNQPQHF. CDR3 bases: TGCGCCAGCAGCTTGGGGTCCGTCGGCAGGGGGCATAGCAATCAGCCCCAGCATTTT.

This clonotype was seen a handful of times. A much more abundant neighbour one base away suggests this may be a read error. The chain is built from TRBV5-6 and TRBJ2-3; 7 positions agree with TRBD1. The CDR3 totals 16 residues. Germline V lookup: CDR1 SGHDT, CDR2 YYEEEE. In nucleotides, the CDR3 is TGTGCCGGCAGCTTGAGAGACAGGGTAGGCACAGATACGCAGTATTTT. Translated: CAGSLRDRVGTDTQYF.

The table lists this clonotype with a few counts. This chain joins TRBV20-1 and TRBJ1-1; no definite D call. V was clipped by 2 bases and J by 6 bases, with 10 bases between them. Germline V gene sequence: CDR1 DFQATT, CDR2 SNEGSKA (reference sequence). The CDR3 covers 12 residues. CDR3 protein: CSARSSGSEAFF. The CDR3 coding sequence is TGCAGTGCTAGATCGTCTGGGTCTGAAGCTTTCTTT.

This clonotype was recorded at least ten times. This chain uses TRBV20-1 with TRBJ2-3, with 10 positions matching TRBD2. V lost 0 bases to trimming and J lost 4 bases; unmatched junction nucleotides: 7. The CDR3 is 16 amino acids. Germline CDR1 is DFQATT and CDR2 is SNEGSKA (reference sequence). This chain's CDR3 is CSAREASGGGSDTQYF. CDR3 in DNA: TGCAGTGCTAGAGAGGCGAGCGGGGGGGGATCAGATACGCAGTATTTT.

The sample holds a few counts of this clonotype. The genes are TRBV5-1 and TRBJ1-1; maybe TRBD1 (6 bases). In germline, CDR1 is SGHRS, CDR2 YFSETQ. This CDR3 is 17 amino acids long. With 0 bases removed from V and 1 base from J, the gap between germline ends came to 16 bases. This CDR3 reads CASSLVSGATPNTEAFF. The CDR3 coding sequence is TGCGCCAGCAGCTTGGTATCAGGGGCAACCCCGAACACTGAAGCTTTCTTT. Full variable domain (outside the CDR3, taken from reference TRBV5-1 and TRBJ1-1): KAGVTQTPRYLIKTRGQQVTLSCSPISGHRSVSWYQQTPGQGLQFLFEYFSETQRNKGNFPGRFSGRQFSNSRSEMNVSTLELGDSALYLCASSLVSGATPNTEAFFGQGTRLTVV.

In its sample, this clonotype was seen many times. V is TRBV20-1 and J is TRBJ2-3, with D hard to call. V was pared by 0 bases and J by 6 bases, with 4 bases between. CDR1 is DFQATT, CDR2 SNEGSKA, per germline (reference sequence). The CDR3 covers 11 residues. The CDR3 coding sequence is TGCAGTGCTAGAGAATGGGATACGCAGTATTTT. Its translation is CSAREWDTQYF.

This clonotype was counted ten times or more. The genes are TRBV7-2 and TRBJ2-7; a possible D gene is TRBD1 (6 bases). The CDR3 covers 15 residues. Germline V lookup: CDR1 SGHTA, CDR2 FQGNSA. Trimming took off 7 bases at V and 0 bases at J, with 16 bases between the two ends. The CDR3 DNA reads TGTGCCAGCACCGTTAAGGGGGAAGGCTCCTACGAGCAGTACTTC. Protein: CASTVKGEGSYEQYF.

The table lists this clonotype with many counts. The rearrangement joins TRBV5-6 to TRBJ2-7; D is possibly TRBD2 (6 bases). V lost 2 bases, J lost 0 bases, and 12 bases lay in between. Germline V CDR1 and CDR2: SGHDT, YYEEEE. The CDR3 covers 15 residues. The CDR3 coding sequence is TGTGCCAGCAGCTTTACCGGGGGAAGCTCCTACGAGCAGTACTTC. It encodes CASSFTGGSSYEQYF.

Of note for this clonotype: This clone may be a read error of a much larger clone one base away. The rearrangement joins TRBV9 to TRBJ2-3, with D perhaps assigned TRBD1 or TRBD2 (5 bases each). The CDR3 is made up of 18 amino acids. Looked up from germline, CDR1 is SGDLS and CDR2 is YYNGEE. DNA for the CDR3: TGTGCCAGCAGCCCCCGGGCCAGCGATTGGGGGAGCACAGGTACGCAGTATTTT. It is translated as CASSPRASDWGSTGTQYF.

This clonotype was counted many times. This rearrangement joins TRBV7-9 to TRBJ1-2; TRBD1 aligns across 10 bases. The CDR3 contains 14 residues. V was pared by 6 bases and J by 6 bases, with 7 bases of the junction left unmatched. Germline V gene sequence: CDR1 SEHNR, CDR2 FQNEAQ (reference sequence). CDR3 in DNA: TGTGCCAGCAGACCAGCCGGGACAGGGGATGGCTACACCTTC. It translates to CASRPAGTGDGYTF. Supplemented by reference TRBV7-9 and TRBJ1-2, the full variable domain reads DTGVSQNPRHKITKRGQNVTFRCDPISEHNRLYWYRQTLGQGPEFLTYFQNEAQLEKSRLLSDRFSAERPKGSFSTLEIQRTEQGDSAMYLCASRPAGTGDGYTFGSGTRLTVV.

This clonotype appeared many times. The CDR3 DNA reads TGCGCCAGCAGCCCCCGACAGGGGAGGGACCAGCCCCAGCATTTT. Protein: CASSPRQGRDQPQHF. The rearrangement joins TRBV5-1 to TRBJ1-5; the match to TRBD1 covers 8 bases. The CDR3 totals 15 residues. Germline loops: CDR1 SGHRS, CDR2 YFSETQ. The trim removed 4 bases at V and 7 bases at J, leaving 10 bases unmatched.

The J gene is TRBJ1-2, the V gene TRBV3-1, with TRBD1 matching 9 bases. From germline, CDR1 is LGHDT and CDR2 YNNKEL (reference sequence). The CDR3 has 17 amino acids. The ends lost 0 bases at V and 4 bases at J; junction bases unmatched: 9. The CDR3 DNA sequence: TGTGCCAGCAGCCAAGATGGTCGGGGACAGGGAAGCTATGGCTACACCTTC. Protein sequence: CASSQDGRGQGSYGYTF. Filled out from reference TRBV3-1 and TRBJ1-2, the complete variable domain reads DTAVSQTPKYLVTQMGNDKSIKCEQNLGHDTMYWYKQDSKKFLKIMFSYNNKELIINETVPNRFSPKSPDKAHLNLHINSLELGDSAVYFCASSQDGRGQGSYGYTFGSGTRLTVV.

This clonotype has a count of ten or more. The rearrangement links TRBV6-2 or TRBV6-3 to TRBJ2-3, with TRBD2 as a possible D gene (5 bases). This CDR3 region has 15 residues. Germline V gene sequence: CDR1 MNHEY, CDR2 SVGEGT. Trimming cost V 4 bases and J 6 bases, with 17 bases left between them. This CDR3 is CASSSPVGLKDTQYF. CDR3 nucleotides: TGTGCCAGCAGTTCCCCGGTAGGACTCAAGGATACGCAGTATTTT.